This is a list of T cell receptor beta chains from one sample in a study of T cell responses to AZD1222 COVID-19 vaccine. Measured with immunoSEQ multiplex PCR; TCRdb has only the in-frame clones, and not every one. The repertoire holds 95,000 to 100,000 clones, with more than 70% as singletons. Sequenced here: peripheral blood, sampled on day 0 of AZD1222 vaccination. Receptors originate from an adult in good health. CDR3s include the opening cysteine and the closing phenylalanine or tryptophan. A D gene is named only where the DNA matches it firmly. Only some rows state a clone size, as once, few, many or a class for expanded clones.

TRBJ2-3,NA,NA,TRBV6-2/TRBV6-3,TGTGCCAGCAGTCCCCGGGCAGTAGATACGCAGTATTTT,CASSPRAVDTQYF
TRBJ2-5,NA,NA,TRBV30,TGTGCCTTTCAGTCGTACCAAGAGACCCAGTACTTC,CAFQSYQETQYF
TRBJ2-1,few,TRBD2,TRBV7-9,TGTGCCAGCAGCTCATACCCCTCGACTAGCGGGAGCTGGAATGAGCAGTTCTTC,CASSSYPSTSGSWNEQFF
TRBJ1-1,NA,TRBD1,TRBV19,TGTGCCAGTAGTCCAGGACAGGGTAGAAGGACTGAAGCTTTCTTT,CASSPGQGRRTEAFF
TRBJ1-4,few,NA,TRBV28,TGTGCCAGCAGTTTATCCTCGATCAGAGAAAAACTGTTTTTT,CASSLSSIREKLFF
TRBJ2-7,NA,TRBD2,TRBV7-8,TGTGCCAGCAGCCTTAGCGGGATTGCCTACGAGCAGTACTTC,CASSLSGIAYEQYF
TRBJ2-3,NA,NA,TRBV11-3,TGTGCCAGCAGCCCCGGGACTAGCACAGATACGCAGTATTTT,CASSPGTSTDTQYF
TRBJ2-2,NA,NA,TRBV21-1,TGTGCCAGCAGTGTCCCGACAGGGGACACCGGGGAGCTGTTTTTT,CASSVPTGDTGELFF
TRBJ1-2,NA,TRBD1,TRBV5-1,TGCGCCAGCAGCCCACGACAGGGAGGCTATGGCTACACCTTC,CASSPRQGGYGYTF
TRBJ1-5,once,TRBD1,TRBV30,TGTGCCTGGAGAAGGGCGGGACAGTCAAATCAGCCCCAGCATTTT,CAWRRAGQSNQPQHF
TRBJ1-2,NA,NA,TRBV7-9,TGTGCCAGCAGCTTAGGGACGAACCCTGGCTACACCTTC,CASSLGTNPGYTF
TRBJ2-5,NA,TRBD1,TRBV27,TGTGCCAGCAGTGCCAGGGACAGGGGGACGGAGACCCAGTACTTC,CASSARDRGTETQYF
TRBJ2-2,NA,NA,TRBV5-1,TGCGCCAGCAGCCATCAGGGAACCGGGGAGCTGTTTTTT,CASSHQGTGELFF
TRBJ2-5,once,NA,TRBV28,TGTGCCAGCAGAACAGGCCTCGGGGGGACCCAGTACTTC,CASRTGLGGTQYF
TRBJ2-7,NA,NA,TRBV18,TGTGCCAGCTCACGACCAGGGAGCGACGGGCGAAACGAGCAGTACTTC,CASSRPGSDGRNEQYF
TRBJ2-1,NA,NA,TRBV7-8,TGTGCCAGCAGCTTAGCGGGCAGGGTTGAGCAGTTCTTC,CASSLAGRVEQFF
TRBJ2-2,NA,TRBD2,TRBV5-6,TGTGCCAGCACCCTCGGTCTAGCGGGAGGGCCCGGGGAGCTGTTTTTT,CASTLGLAGGPGELFF
TRBJ2-7,NA,TRBD2,TRBV5-1,TGCGCCAGCAGCTTCGCGGGACTACAACACGACGAGCAGTACTTC,CASSFAGLQHDEQYF
TRBJ2-1,once,TRBD1,TRBV5-6,TGTGCCAGCAGCTTGGCACAGGGGCACAATGAGCAGTTCTTC,CASSLAQGHNEQFF
TRBJ2-3,NA,NA,TRBV2,TGTGCCAGCAGTGAACTGGGCAGGGAATACACAGATACGCAGTATTTT,CASSELGREYTDTQYF
TRBJ2-4,NA,TRBD2,TRBV30,TGTGCCTGGAGTGTCACTAGCGAGAGGGACATTCAGTACTTC,CAWSVTSERDIQYF
TRBJ2-7,NA,NA,TRBV5-1,TGCGCCAGCAGCTTACCCCCCGATCGATCCTACGAGCAGTACTTC,CASSLPPDRSYEQYF
TRBJ2-7,NA,NA,TRBV5-8,TGTGCCAGCAGCTTGGTAGTTGGGCCCCGGAGCCACGAGCAGTACTTC,CASSLVVGPRSHEQYF
TRBJ2-3,NA,NA,TRBV7-3,TGTGCCAGCAGCTTAAATCAAAGGGGTTGCACGGATTTT,CASSLNQRGCTDF
TRBJ2-1,NA,NA,TRBV6-5,TGTGCCAGCAGGATCCGGACAGTGAGCAATGAGCAGTTCTTC,CASRIRTVSNEQFF
TRBJ2-1,NA,NA,TRBV27,TGTGCCAGCAGTCCCCGACGGGAGTCCGGGGAGCAGTTCTTC,CASSPRRESGEQFF
TRBJ2-1,NA,NA,TRBV7-9,TGTGCCAGCAGCCAATCGGGTCGCCTGCACAATGAGCAGTTCTTC,CASSQSGRLHNEQFF
TRBJ1-2,NA,NA,TRBV7-9,TGTGCCAGCAGCCCGCTGGGACGGGGTAACTATGGCTACACCTTC,CASSPLGRGNYGYTF
TRBJ1-1,few,TRBD1,TRBV27,TGTGCCAGCAGTTTACCCGGGGACAGGGGGGGGTACACTGAAGCTTTCTTT,CASSLPGDRGGYTEAFF
TRBJ1-1,NA,NA,TRBV25-1,TGTGCCAGCAGTGAAGTCGACTCGGGAACTGAAGCTTTCTTT,CASSEVDSGTEAFF
TRBJ1-2,NA,TRBD1,TRBV19,TGTGCCAGTAGTATCCCGGGACAGGGGTTTGGCTACACCTTC,CASSIPGQGFGYTF
TRBJ2-5,NA,NA,TRBV5-4,TGTGCCAGCAGCTTGGGGGGCGGGAACCAAGAGACCCAGTACTTC,CASSLGGGNQETQYF
TRBJ2-3,NA,NA,TRBV27,TGTGCCAGCAGTTTATCCGAGGGCACAGATACGCAGTATTTT,CASSLSEGTDTQYF
TRBJ1-2,NA,NA,TRBV27,TGTGCCAGCAGTCCCCCGGGGCAGCCTAACTATGGCTACACCTTC,CASSPPGQPNYGYTF
TRBJ2-7,NA,NA,TRBV5-5,TGTGCCAGCAGCTTTAGGGACGGCAGGAACTACGAGCAGTACTTC,CASSFRDGRNYEQYF
TRBJ1-1,NA,NA,TRBV19,TGTGCCAGTAGCCCGGGACCTAACTTGAACACTGAAGCTTTCTTT,CASSPGPNLNTEAFF
TRBJ2-7,NA,NA,TRBV5-1,TGCGCCAGCAGCTTGGAAGACAGCCTAACCTACGAGCAGTACTTC,CASSLEDSLTYEQYF
TRBJ2-7,NA,TRBD2,TRBV7-3,TGTGCCAGCAGCTACGGGACTAGCGGGAGTCGGACCTACGAGCAGTACTTC,CASSYGTSGSRTYEQYF
TRBJ2-3,NA,TRBD2,TRBV7-7,TGTGCTAGCAGCTCCGGATTAGCGGGAACAGATACGCAGTATTTT,CASSSGLAGTDTQYF
TRBJ2-7,NA,TRBD1,TRBV6-5,TGTGCCGGCTATGGTGGCAGGGGGCGAGACGAGCAGTACTTC,CAGYGGRGRDEQYF
TRBJ2-7,NA,NA,TRBV5-4,TGTGCCAGCAACACAGAAACAGGGAGCTCCTACGAGCAGTACTTC,CASNTETGSSYEQYF
TRBJ2-2,NA,TRBD2,TRBV2,TGTGCCAGCAGCGAAGGTTTGGGGACAGGCAACCCTGGGACTAGCGGGGACGGGGAGCTGTTTTTT,CASSEGLGTGNPGTSGDGELFF
TRBJ1-4,NA,TRBD1,TRBV7-9,TGTGCCAGCAGCAGAGACAGGGGTAATGAAAAACTGTTTTTT,CASSRDRGNEKLFF